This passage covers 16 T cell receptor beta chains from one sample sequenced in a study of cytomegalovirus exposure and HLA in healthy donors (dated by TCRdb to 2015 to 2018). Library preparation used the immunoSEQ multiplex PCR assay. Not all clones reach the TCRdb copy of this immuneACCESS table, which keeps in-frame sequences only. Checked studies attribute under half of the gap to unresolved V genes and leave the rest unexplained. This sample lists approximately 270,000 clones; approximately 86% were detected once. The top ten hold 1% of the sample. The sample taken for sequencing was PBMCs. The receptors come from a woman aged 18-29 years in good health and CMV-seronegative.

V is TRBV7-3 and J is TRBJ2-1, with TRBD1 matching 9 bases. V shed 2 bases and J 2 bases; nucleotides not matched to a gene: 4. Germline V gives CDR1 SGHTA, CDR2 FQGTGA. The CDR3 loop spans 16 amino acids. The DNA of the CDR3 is TGTGCCAGCAGCTTACCGGGACAGGGCCCCTACAATGAGCAGTTCTTC. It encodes CASSLPGQGPYNEQFF.

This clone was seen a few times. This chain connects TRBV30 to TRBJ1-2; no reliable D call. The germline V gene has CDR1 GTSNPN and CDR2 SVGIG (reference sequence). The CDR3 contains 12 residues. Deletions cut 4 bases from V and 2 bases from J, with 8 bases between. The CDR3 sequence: CAWTRENYGYTF. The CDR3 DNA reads TGTGCCTGGACTAGGGAGAACTATGGCTACACCTTC.

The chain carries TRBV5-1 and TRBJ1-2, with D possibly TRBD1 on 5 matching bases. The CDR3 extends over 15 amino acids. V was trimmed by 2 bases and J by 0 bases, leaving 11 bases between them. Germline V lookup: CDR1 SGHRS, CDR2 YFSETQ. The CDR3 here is CASSLRAGPNYGYTF. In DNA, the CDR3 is TGCGCCAGCAGCTTAAGGGCAGGGCCTAACTATGGCTACACCTTC.

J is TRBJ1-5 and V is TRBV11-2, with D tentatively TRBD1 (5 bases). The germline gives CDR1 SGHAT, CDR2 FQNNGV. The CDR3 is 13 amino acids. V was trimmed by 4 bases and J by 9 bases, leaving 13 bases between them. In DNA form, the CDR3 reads TGTGCCAGCAGCTCAGGGTTCTCTGGGCCCCAGCATTTT. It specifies CASSSGFSGPQHF.

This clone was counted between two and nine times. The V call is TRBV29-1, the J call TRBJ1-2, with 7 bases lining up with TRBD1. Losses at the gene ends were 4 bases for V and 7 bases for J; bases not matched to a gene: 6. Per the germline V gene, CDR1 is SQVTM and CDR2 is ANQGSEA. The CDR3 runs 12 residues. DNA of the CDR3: TGCAGCGTTGGGAAGGGGGCGACTGGCTACACCTTC. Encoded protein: CSVGKGATGYTF.

The CDR3: CASSTTGTGNTGELFF. DNA for the CDR3: TGTGCCAGCAGTACTACCGGGACAGGGAACACCGGGGAGCTGTTTTTT. J is TRBJ2-2 and V is TRBV6-6, with 8 positions matching TRBD1. The CDR3 runs to 16 residues. V lost 5 bases to trimming and J lost 1 base; unmatched junction nucleotides: 6. Germline loops: CDR1 MNHNY, CDR2 SVGAGI (reference sequence).

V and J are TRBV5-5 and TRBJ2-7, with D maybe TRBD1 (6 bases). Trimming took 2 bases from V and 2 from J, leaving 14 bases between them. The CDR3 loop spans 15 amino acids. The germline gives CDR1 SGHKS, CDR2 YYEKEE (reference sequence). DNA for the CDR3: TGTGCCAGCAGCTTTTTACTCCAGGGGACCTACGAGCAGTACTTC. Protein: CASSFLLQGTYEQYF.

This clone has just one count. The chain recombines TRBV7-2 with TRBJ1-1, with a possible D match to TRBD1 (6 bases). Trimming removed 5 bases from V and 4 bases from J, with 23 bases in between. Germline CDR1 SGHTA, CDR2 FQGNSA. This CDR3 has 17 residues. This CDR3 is CASSLTTGSASFTEAFF. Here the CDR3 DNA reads TGTGCCAGCAGCCTTACAACAGGGTCGGCATCTTTCACTGAAGCTTTCTTT.

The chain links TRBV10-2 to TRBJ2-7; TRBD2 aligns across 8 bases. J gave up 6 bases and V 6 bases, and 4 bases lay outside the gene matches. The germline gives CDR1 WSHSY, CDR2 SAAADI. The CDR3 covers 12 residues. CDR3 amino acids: CASRKRESEQYF. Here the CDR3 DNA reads TGCGCCAGCAGGAAGCGGGAGTCCGAGCAGTACTTC.

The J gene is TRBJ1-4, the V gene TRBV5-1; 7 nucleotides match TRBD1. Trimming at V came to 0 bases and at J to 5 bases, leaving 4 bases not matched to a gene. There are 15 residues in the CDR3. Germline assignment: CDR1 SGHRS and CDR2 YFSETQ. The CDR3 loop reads CASSLVGTENEKLFF. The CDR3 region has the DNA TGCGCCAGCAGCTTGGTGGGGACAGAAAATGAAAAACTGTTTTTT. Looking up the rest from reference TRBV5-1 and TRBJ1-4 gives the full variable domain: KAGVTQTPRYLIKTRGQQVTLSCSPISGHRSVSWYQQTPGQGLQFLFEYFSETQRNKGNFPGRFSGRQFSNSRSEMNVSTLELGDSALYLCASSLVGTENEKLFFGSGTQLSVL.

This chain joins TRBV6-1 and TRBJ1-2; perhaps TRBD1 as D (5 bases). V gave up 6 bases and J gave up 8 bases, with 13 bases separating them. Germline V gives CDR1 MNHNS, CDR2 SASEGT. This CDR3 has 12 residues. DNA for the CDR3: TGTGCCAGCAGCCCAGGGATGGTGGGCTACACCTTC. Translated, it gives CASSPGMVGYTF.

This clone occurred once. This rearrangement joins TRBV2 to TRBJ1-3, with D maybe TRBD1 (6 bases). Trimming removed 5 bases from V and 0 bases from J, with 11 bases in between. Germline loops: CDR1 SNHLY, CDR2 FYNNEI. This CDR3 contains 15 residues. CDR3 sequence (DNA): TGTGCCAGCAGTTTAGAGGACAGCTCTGGAAACACCATATATTTT. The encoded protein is CASSLEDSSGNTIYF.

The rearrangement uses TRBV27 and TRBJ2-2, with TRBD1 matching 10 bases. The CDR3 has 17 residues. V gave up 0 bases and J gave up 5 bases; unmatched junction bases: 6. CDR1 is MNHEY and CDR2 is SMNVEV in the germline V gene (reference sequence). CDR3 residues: CASSLSSGTGATGELFF. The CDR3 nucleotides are TGTGCCAGCAGTTTATCATCGGGGACAGGGGCTACCGGGGAGCTGTTTTTT.

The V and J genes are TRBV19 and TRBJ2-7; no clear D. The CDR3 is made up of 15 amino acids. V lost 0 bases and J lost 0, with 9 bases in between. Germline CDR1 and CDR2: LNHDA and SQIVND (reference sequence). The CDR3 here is CASSIEGFSSYEQYF. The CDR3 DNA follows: TGTGCCAGTAGTATAGAGGGCTTCAGCTCCTACGAGCAGTACTTC.

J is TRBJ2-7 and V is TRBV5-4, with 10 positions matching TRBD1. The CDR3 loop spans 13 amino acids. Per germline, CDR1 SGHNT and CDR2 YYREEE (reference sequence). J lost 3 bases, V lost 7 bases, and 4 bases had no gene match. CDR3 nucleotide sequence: TGTGCCAGCTCCGGGACAGGGGACTACGAGCAGTACTTC. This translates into CASSGTGDYEQYF.

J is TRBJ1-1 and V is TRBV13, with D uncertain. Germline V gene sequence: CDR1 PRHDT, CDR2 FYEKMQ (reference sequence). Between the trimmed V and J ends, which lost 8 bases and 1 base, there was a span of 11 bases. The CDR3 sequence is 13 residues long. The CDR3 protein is CASGSRGNTEAFF. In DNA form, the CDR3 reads TGTGCCAGCGGTTCAAGAGGGAACACTGAAGCTTTCTTT.